This T cell receptor (beta chain) was sequenced in a study of blood T cell repertoires in COVID-19. Study background: PBMCs, B-cell-depleted T cells, or T cells provided the cDNA or gDNA that made up the material.

As originally analysed: Reference gene primer amplification gave estimated nucleated cell counts. Produced via immunoSEQ multiplex PCR; TCRdb's table is partial and in-frame only. Clonal size and the V and J genes are those of that table, whereas D and trimming came from the DNA. The data show more than 95,000 clones, approximately 89% seen once. This clonotype was sampled from a woman older than 75 in a cohort sampled during active COVID-19. Sequencing input: peripheral blood.

CDR3 amino acids: CASRRGTGDRDEQFF. DNA for the CDR3: TGTGCCAGCAGACGAGGGACAGGGGATAGGGATGAGCAGTTCTTC. The chain joins TRBV19 to TRBJ2-1, with 10 bases that match TRBD1. After removal of 9 bases from V and 8 bases from J, the junction contained 13 bases not matched to a gene. Germline V gene data show CDR1 as LNHDA and CDR2 as SQIVND (reference sequence). The length of the CDR3 is 15 residues.